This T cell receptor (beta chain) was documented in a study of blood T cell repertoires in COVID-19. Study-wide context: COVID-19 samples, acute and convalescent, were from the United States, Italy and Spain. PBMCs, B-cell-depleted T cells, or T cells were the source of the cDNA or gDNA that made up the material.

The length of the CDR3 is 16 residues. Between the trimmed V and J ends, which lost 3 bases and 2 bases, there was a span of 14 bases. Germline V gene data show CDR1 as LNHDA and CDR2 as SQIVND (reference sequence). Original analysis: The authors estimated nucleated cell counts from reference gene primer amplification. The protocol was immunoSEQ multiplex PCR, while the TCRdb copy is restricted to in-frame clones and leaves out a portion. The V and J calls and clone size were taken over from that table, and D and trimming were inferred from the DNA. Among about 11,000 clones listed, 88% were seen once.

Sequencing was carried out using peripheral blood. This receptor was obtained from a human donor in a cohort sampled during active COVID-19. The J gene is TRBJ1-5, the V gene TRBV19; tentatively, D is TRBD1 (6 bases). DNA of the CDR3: TGTGCCAGTAGTATGTTCACAGGGAGAGGCAATCAGCCCCAGCATTTT. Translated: CASSMFTGRGNQPQHF.